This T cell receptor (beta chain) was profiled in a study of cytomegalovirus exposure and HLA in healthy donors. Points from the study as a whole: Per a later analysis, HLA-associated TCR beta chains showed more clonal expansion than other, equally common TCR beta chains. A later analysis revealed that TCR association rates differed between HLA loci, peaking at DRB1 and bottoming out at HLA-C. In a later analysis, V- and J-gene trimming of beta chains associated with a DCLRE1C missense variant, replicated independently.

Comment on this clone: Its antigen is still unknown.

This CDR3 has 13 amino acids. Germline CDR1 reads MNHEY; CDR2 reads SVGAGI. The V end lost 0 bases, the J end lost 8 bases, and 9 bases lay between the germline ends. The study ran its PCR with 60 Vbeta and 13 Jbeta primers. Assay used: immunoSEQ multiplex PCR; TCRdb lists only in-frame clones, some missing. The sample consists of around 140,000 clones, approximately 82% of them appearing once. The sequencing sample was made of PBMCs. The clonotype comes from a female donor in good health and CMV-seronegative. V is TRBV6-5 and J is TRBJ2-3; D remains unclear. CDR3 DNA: TGTGCCAGCAGTTACTCGAATTCCGGTACGCAGTATTTT. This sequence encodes CASSYSNSGTQYF.